This section outlines one T cell receptor (beta chain) sequence together with its context. The CDR3 spans 14 residues. CDR1 and CDR2 (germline): SGHNT, YYREEE (reference sequence). V was clipped by 2 bases and J by 8 bases; unmatched bases: 3. Methods used by the authors: Estimated nucleated cell counts came from reference gene primer amplification. Profiled with immunoSEQ multiplex PCR; TCRdb holds only in-frame clones, not every one. The V and J calls and the clone size are those of that table, but D and trimming were determined from the DNA. The sample lists approximately 170,000 clones; about 85% were seen once. The data derive from a study of blood T cell repertoires in COVID-19. As for the study in general: Specimens from acute and convalescent COVID-19 originated in the United States, Italy and Spain. The cDNA or gDNA used as material had been derived from T cells, B-cell-depleted T cells, or PBMCs.

Seattle patient enrollment occurred during active infection, with longitudinal follow-up thereafter. The chain couples TRBV5-4 to TRBJ1-6, with TRBD1 matching over 8 bases. The specimen was peripheral blood. This clonotype was sampled from an elderly man with COVID-19, enrolled during active disease. CDR3 DNA sequence: TGTGCCAGCAGCTTTGACAGGGGTCATTCACCCCTCCACTTT. This encodes CASSFDRGHSPLHF.